This is a list of T cell receptor beta chains from one sample in a study of identifying expanded T cells in peripheral blood. Assay used: immunoSEQ multiplex PCR; TCRdb lists only in-frame clones, some missing. The sample consists of more than 85,000 clones, about 91% of them appearing once. Material: blood. These TCRs come from a person aged 18 to 70 in good health. CDR3s include the opening cysteine and the closing phenylalanine or tryptophan. A D gene is named only where the DNA matches it firmly. Clone size is shown for a subset of rows, as once, few, many or a class of expanded clone.

V gene	D gene	J gene	clone size	CDR3 DNA	CDR3 protein
TRBV4-3	TRBD1	TRBJ1-5	.	TGCGCCAGCAGCCAAGATCCGGTCGGACAGGATAGCAATCAGCCCCAGCATTTT	CASSQDPVGQDSNQPQHF
TRBV7-9	TRBD1	TRBJ1-2	.	TGTGCCAGCAGCGCCCGACAGGGAAACCATGGCTACACCTTC	CASSARQGNHGYTF
TRBV5-1	.	TRBJ2-1	.	TGCGCCAGCCGACCCTTATCGACAGGCCCGGAGGATGGGCAGTTCTTC	CASRPLSTGPEDGQFF
TRBV5-1	.	TRBJ1-4	.	TGCGCCAGCAGCTCTGACTGGGGCCGTAATGAAAAACTGTTTTTT	CASSSDWGRNEKLFF
TRBV2	.	TRBJ1-2	.	TGTGCCAGCAGTGTGGGGTATGGCTACACCTTC	CASSVGYGYTF
TRBV5-4	TRBD1	TRBJ1-4	.	TGTGCCAGCAGCCCCCAGGGGGGGGAAAAACTGTTTTTT	CASSPQGGEKLFF
TRBV7-9	TRBD1	TRBJ2-2	.	TGTGCCAGCAGCTCCTCCGGGACAGGGAACACCGGGGAGCTGTTTTTT	CASSSSGTGNTGELFF
TRBV5-1	TRBD1	TRBJ1-1	.	TGCGCCAGCAGGCACGACAGGGGTGATACTGAAGCTTTCTTT	CASRHDRGDTEAFF
TRBV5-1	TRBD1	TRBJ1-1	.	TGCGCCAGCAGCTTGGTACAGGGGGTGAACACTGAAGCTTTCTTT	CASSLVQGVNTEAFF
TRBV2	TRBD1	TRBJ1-4	.	TGTGCCAGCACCTTAAGACAGGGCGATGAAAAACTGTTTTTT	CASTLRQGDEKLFF
TRBV27	.	TRBJ1-1	.	TGTGCCAGCAGTTTATCGAACCTTGCGTTAGGGGACCACAAGGTGACTGAAGCTTTCTTT	CASSLSNLALGDHKVTEAFF
TRBV7-9	TRBD2	TRBJ2-1	.	TGTGCCAGCAGCTTCACATCTAGCGGGTCGTACAATGAGCAGTTCTTC	CASSFTSSGSYNEQFF
TRBV5-4	.	TRBJ1-1	.	TGTGCCAGCACGAGCAGGGGCAAAACTGAAGCTTTCTTT	CASTSRGKTEAFF
TRBV6-4	.	TRBJ1-1	.	TGTGCCAGTGGCCGGGGGCCGAACACTGAAGCTTTCTTT	CASGRGPNTEAFF
TRBV19	TRBD2	TRBJ2-3	.	TGTGCCAGTAGTATGGCTAGCGGGAGCACAGATACGCAGTATTTT	CASSMASGSTDTQYF
TRBV5-8	.	TRBJ1-5	.	TGTGCCAGCAGTCCCGGGACAAATAGCAATCAGCCCCAGCATTTT	CASSPGTNSNQPQHF
TRBV16	TRBD1	TRBJ1-4	once	TGTGCCAGCAGCCTGTCGACAGGGAAGAGTGAAAAACTGTTTTTT	CASSLSTGKSEKLFF
TRBV9	.	TRBJ1-1	once	TGTGCCAGCAGCGTAGCAGGGCAGACTGAAGCTTTCTTT	CASSVAGQTEAFF
TRBV5-1	TRBD1	TRBJ1-1	.	TGCGCCAGCAGCCGAGGACAGGGGAACACTGAAGCTTTCTTT	CASSRGQGNTEAFF
TRBV28	TRBD1	TRBJ2-7	.	TGTGCCAGCAGCTTGGGGACAGGGGCTTTCTACGAGCAGTACTTC	CASSLGTGAFYEQYF
TRBV9	TRBD1	TRBJ2-3	.	TGTGCCAGCAGCCTCCGGGACAGGGGTTTGTTAGATACGCAGTATTTT	CASSLRDRGLLDTQYF
TRBV10-2	.	TRBJ1-1	.	TGCGCCAGCAGTGAGTGGGAGGCTTCTGAAGCTTTCTTT	CASSEWEASEAFF
TRBV4-1	.	TRBJ2-5	.	TGCGCCAGCAGCCAACACCTGGGACTTCCAGAGACCCAGTACTTC	CASSQHLGLPETQYF
TRBV27	TRBD2	TRBJ2-7	.	TGTGCCAGCAGCTATACTGGGACTAGCGGGAGCTACGAGCAGTACTTC	CASSYTGTSGSYEQYF
TRBV7-2	.	TRBJ2-1	.	TGTGCCAGCAGCTTAGGCGGGAACCCCTACAATGAGCAGTTCTTC	CASSLGGNPYNEQFF
TRBV29-1	.	TRBJ2-3	.	TGCAGCGTTGACGGGGTGGGTGTATCAGATACGCAGTATTTT	CSVDGVGVSDTQYF
TRBV15	.	TRBJ1-2	.	TGTGCCACCAGCAGAGATAGCGGGGGCTATGGCTACACCTTC	CATSRDSGGYGYTF
TRBV7-9	TRBD1	TRBJ1-5	once	TGTGCCAGCAGCGTCGACAGGGTTAATCAGCCCCAGCATTTT	CASSVDRVNQPQHF
TRBV27	TRBD1	TRBJ1-1	.	TGTGCCAGCCGCTCGGGGACAGGGCTTACTGAAGCTTTCTTT	CASRSGTGLTEAFF
TRBV29-1	TRBD1	TRBJ2-7	.	TGCAGCGTTGATGGCCAGGGGGTCCCCGAGCAGTACTTC	CSVDGQGVPEQYF
TRBV7-2	.	TRBJ1-2	.	TGTGCCAGCAGCTTACAGCCCCAGGGTGGCTACACCTTC	CASSLQPQGGYTF
TRBV28	.	TRBJ1-2	.	TGTGCCAGCAGTTTAAGGACTTATGGCTACACCTTC	CASSLRTYGYTF
TRBV10-3	TRBD1	TRBJ1-5	.	TGTGCCATCAGTGAGTCGATCGGGACAGCGCGCCAGCCCCAGCATTTT	CAISESIGTARQPQHF
TRBV6-5	.	TRBJ1-2	.	TGTGCCAGCACCTCACCCGGACAGAACTATGGCTACACCTTC	CASTSPGQNYGYTF